The present TCR beta chain was sequenced within a study of Graves' ophthalmopathy and Graves' hyperthyroidism. Study results and caveats: Using 13 signatures, a model distinguished ophthalmopathy from stable hyperthyroidism, reaching around 85% sensitivity and 81.08% specificity.

The V and J ends lost 3 bases and 8 bases respectively, with 8 bases between them. Germline CDR1 SGHDN, CDR2 FVKESK. The CDR3 extends over 12 amino acids. Exclusion covered patients with other autoimmune diseases or uncontrolled infections (as well as pregnancy or lactation). Scientists amplified the TCR beta CDR3 regions from RNA transcripts. An initial RT-PCR round employing HTBI primers preceded a second-round multiplex PCR. TCRdb re-called the multiplex PCR reads through MiXCR, storing one row per CDR3 protein. Of 200,000 to 250,000 distinct CDR3 sequences listed, under 25% were seen once; the top ten hold around 45%. This clonotype was detected ten times or more. As yet, its antigen is unknown.

This receptor was identified in a woman between 45 and 65 years old with Graves' ophthalmopathy. The sample comprised peripheral blood. This chain connects TRBV14 to TRBJ1-3, with D uncertain. DNA for the CDR3: TGTGCCAGCAGCCAGGGCCCAGACACCATATATTTT. This encodes CASSQGPDTIYF.